These 5 T cell receptor beta chains came from one sample sequenced in a study of CD4 T cells in relation to SARS-CoV-2 and coronaviruses. Profiling relied on immunoSEQ multiplex PCR, and the TCRdb table lists in-frame clones only, not all of them. Of almost 20,000 clones listed, approximately 80% are singletons. These receptors have no identified antigens. The unexposed donors gave CD4+ T cells in 2011-2018, prior to COVID-19. The cells were cultured for under twelve days before CD4+ T cells were isolated. The sequencing input was CD4+ T cells from PBMCs, cultured in vitro. The receptor source for this set is a human donor in good health.

The CDR3 nucleotides read TGTGCCAGCTCACCACCGGAGGGCTCCCTGTTCGAGCAGTACTTC. This gives the protein CASSPPEGSLFEQYF. The V call is TRBV18, the J call TRBJ2-7; TRBD2 might be the D (6 bases). Germline values: CDR1 KGHSH, CDR2 LQKENI. V was shortened by 0 bases and J by 6 bases, with 15 bases between the two germline ends. The CDR3 is 15 amino acids.

V usage is TRBV18 and J usage is TRBJ2-1, with 7 bases fitting TRBD2. The ends lost 6 bases at V and 7 bases at J; junction bases unmatched: 12. There are 15 residues in the CDR3. Germline V lookup: CDR1 KGHSH, CDR2 LQKENI. Here the CDR3 reads CASSPMGGLENEQFF. The CDR3 DNA reads TGTGCCAGCTCTCCGATGGGGGGGTTAGAGAATGAGCAGTTCTTC.

Concerning this clone: The junction does not match germline at one end; this may be a read error. The chain couples TRBV6-1 to TRBJ2-3; TRBD1 aligns across 10 bases. The V gene's germline CDR1 is MNHNS and CDR2 SASEGT. This CDR3 contains 10 residues. As DNA, the CDR3 is TGTGCCAGCACCGGGACAGGGGTCAATTTT. Translating gives CASTGTGVNF.

The gene calls are TRBV4-2 and TRBJ2-1; weak D call: TRBD2 (5 bases). This CDR3 is built from 17 residues. V was cut by 0 bases and J by 0 bases, with 12 bases left in between. Germline values: CDR1 LGHNA, CDR2 YNFKEQ. The CDR3 DNA sequence: TGTGCCAGCAGCCAAGAGGCCGACACTAGCTCCTACAATGAGCAGTTCTTC. It yields the protein CASSQEADTSSYNEQFF.

The chain recombines TRBV28 with TRBJ2-5, with unresolved D. The CDR3 has 13 residues. Trimming stripped 3 bases from V and 2 bases from J, with 7 bases between. Germline loops: CDR1 MDHEN, CDR2 SYDVKM. In nucleotides, the CDR3 is TGTGCCAGCAGTTTTTTGTGGCAAGAGACCCAGTACTTC. It codes for CASSFLWQETQYF.